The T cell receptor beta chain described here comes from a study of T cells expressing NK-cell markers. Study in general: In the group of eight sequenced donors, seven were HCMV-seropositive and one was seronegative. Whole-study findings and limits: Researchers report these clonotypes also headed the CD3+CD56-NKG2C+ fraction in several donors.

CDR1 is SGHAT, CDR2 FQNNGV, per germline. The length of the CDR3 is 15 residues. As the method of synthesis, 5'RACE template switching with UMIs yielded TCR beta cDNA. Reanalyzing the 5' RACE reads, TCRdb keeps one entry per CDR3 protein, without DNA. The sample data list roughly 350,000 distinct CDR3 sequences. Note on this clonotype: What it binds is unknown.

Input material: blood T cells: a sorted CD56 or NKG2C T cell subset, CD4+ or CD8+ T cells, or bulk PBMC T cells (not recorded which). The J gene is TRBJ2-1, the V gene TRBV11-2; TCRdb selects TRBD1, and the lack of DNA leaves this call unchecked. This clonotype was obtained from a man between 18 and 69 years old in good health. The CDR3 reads CASSRFRRENNEQFF.